One and the same sample provided the 29 T cell receptor beta chains below, sequenced in a study of shared clonotypes between healthy human individuals. Terminally differentiated effector memory CD45RA+ cells were excluded from the naive CD8 cells, which were CD45RO-negative and positively selected for CCR7. Clones were read by immunoSEQ multiplex PCR, and TCRdb kept only the in-frame ones, dropping some. The profile shows roughly 2 million clones, about 95% of them singletons. The sequencing input was naive CD8+ T cells sorted from blood. The receptors come from a man aged 18-30 years in good health.

The V call is TRBV7-9, the J call TRBJ2-2; the D gene is possibly TRBD1 (5 bases). Looked up from germline, CDR1 is SEHNR and CDR2 is FQNEAQ (reference sequence). The germline V and J ends were trimmed by 2 bases and 1 base, with 8 bases remaining between them. The CDR3 is 15 residues long. The CDR3 is CASSLLQVNTGELFF. The CDR3 bases are TGTGCCAGCAGCTTATTACAGGTGAACACCGGGGAGCTGTTTTTT.

As concerns this clone: This CDR3 is also generated by other DNA sequences in the sample. J is TRBJ2-3 and V is TRBV9; TRBD2 matches at 12 bases. Trimming cost V 3 bases and J 4 bases; bases outside gene matches: 3. Germline assignment: CDR1 SGDLS and CDR2 YYNGEE. This CDR3 is 15 amino acids long. In DNA form, the CDR3 reads TGTGCCAGCAGCGAACTAGCGGGGGGCCCAGATACGCAGTATTTT. Encoded protein: CASSELAGGPDTQYF.

V and J are TRBV4-1 and TRBJ2-4, with D tentatively TRBD1 (6 bases). This CDR3 has 13 residues. Germline CDR1 and CDR2: MGHRA and YSYEKL. The V end was cut by 3 bases, the J end by 8 bases, with 11 bases between. In DNA, the CDR3 is TGCGCCAGCAGCCACCCCAGGGGAGACATTCAGTACTTC. Its translation: CASSHPRGDIQYF.

The chain employs TRBV18 and TRBJ2-7; 7 bases match TRBD1. The CDR3 loop spans 13 amino acids. J lost 4 bases, V lost 6 bases, and 6 bases had no gene match. Germline V CDR1 and CDR2: KGHSH, LQKENI. CDR3 coding DNA: TGTGCCAGCTCCCTGACAGGGCTGTACGAGCAGTACTTC. Residues: CASSLTGLYEQYF.

The CDR3 loop reads CASPFHDNEQFF. For the CDR3, the DNA is TGTGCCAGCCCTTTTCACGACAATGAGCAGTTCTTC. This chain links TRBV6-5 with TRBJ2-1, with D unclear. Per germline, CDR1 MNHEY and CDR2 SVGAGI. Deletions cut 8 bases from V and 5 bases from J, with 10 bases between. The CDR3 covers 12 residues.

With regard to this clone: The sample has other DNA sequences that encode this CDR3 too. The rearrangement links TRBV4-1 to TRBJ2-3; unclear D gene. The CDR3 sequence is 12 residues long. Trimming removed 0 bases at V and 6 bases at J, with 4 bases between. CDR1 and CDR2 (germline): MGHRA, YSYEKL. CDR3 DNA sequence: TGCGCCAGCAGCCAAGATGGGGATACGCAGTATTTT. This sequence encodes CASSQDGDTQYF.

The chain joins TRBV19 to TRBJ2-7; 7 bases fit TRBD1. V trimming: 5 bases; J trimming: 0 bases; junction bases outside the gene matches: 7. The CDR3 has 15 amino acids. CDR1 is LNHDA and CDR2 is SQIVND in the germline V gene (reference sequence). This CDR3 reads CASSPKQGSSYEQYF. The CDR3 bases are TGTGCCAGTAGTCCAAAACAGGGGAGCTCCTACGAGCAGTACTTC.

To note about this clone: Given a much more abundant clone one base away, this may be a read error. The same CDR3 is also encoded by other DNA sequences in this sample. This chain joins TRBV27 and TRBJ1-1; maybe TRBD1 (5 bases). With 6 bases removed from V and 4 bases from J, the gap between germline ends came to 12 bases. The CDR3 spans 13 residues. From germline, CDR1 is MNHEY and CDR2 SMNVEV (reference sequence). Written as DNA, the CDR3 is TGTGCCAGCAGCCTAGGCGGGGGCACTGAAGCTTTCTTT. Its translation is CASSLGGGTEAFF.

The chain carries TRBV30 and TRBJ2-1, with 8 bases fitting TRBD2. Unmatched junction bases numbered 9, after V lost 3 bases and J lost 8 bases. The CDR3 has 14 residues. CDR1 is GTSNPN and CDR2 is SVGIG in the germline V gene (reference sequence). Here the CDR3 DNA reads TGTGCCTGGAGCCTTTTAAGAGCGGGAGATGAGCAGTTCTTC. Its protein is CAWSLLRAGDEQFF. Looking up the rest from reference TRBV30 and TRBJ2-1 gives the full variable domain: SQTIHQWPATLVQPVGSPLSLECTVEGTSNPNLYWYRQAAGRGLQLLFYSVGIGQISSEVPQNLSASRPQDRQFILSSKKLLLSDSGFYLCAWSLLRAGDEQFFGPGTRLTVL.

This sequence joins TRBV27 and TRBJ2-1, with D possibly being TRBD1 (5 bases). The CDR3 sequence is 14 residues long. V lost 0 bases and J 5 bases, leaving 8 bases between the germline ends. Germline CDR1 reads MNHEY; CDR2 reads SMNVEV (reference sequence). CDR3 region: CASSLSGLDNEQFF. CDR3 DNA sequence: TGTGCCAGCAGTTTATCGGGGCTTGACAATGAGCAGTTCTTC.

The genes are TRBV9 and TRBJ2-1; 13 bases line up with TRBD2. The CDR3 sequence is 16 residues long. V shed 4 bases and J 2 bases; nucleotides not matched to a gene: 3. The germline V gene encodes CDR1 SGDLS and CDR2 YYNGEE. CDR3 protein: CASSPGTSGAYNEQFF. In DNA form, the CDR3 reads TGTGCCAGCAGCCCTGGGACTAGCGGGGCCTACAATGAGCAGTTCTTC.

The rearrangement uses TRBV7-2 and TRBJ2-7, with 11 bases identical to TRBD1. The CDR3 contains 15 residues. V dropped 5 bases and J dropped 4; count of bases not matched to a gene: 7. CDR1 is SGHTA, CDR2 FQGNSA, per germline. The CDR3 DNA is TGTGCCAGCAGCCTCCGCGGACAGGGGGCATACGAGCAGTACTTC. As protein: CASSLRGQGAYEQYF.

This rearrangement joins TRBV4-1 to TRBJ2-3, with D uncertain. Germline-derived CDR1 and CDR2 are MGHRA and YSYEKL. V gave up 0 bases and J gave up 4 bases, with 5 bases separating them. The CDR3 loop spans 13 amino acids. The CDR3 coding sequence is TGCGCCAGCAGCCAAGATTACCCAGATACGCAGTATTTT. It encodes CASSQDYPDTQYF.

The rearrangement uses TRBV9 and TRBJ1-1; 8 bases line up with TRBD1. This CDR3 has 17 residues. Trimming cost V 0 bases and J 4 bases; bases outside gene matches: 11. Germline-derived CDR1 and CDR2 are SGDLS and YYNGEE. The CDR3 protein is CASSVVGTGILGTEAFF. The CDR3 bases are TGTGCCAGCAGCGTAGTCGGGACAGGCATCTTGGGCACTGAAGCTTTCTTT.

The J gene is TRBJ2-3, the V gene TRBV7-9; D not certain. Trimming cost V 5 bases and J 4 bases, with 16 bases left between them. The length of the CDR3 is 15 residues. In germline, CDR1 is SEHNR, CDR2 FQNEAQ (reference sequence). The DNA of the CDR3 is TGTGCCAGCAGCGACATCGATAGATTTTCAGATACGCAGTATTTT. This encodes CASSDIDRFSDTQYF.

The gene calls are TRBV7-3 and TRBJ2-5; maybe TRBD1 (6 bases). Deletions cut 5 bases from V and 5 bases from J, with 15 bases between. Germline CDR1 is SGHTA and CDR2 is FQGTGA. The CDR3 consists of 14 residues. The chain's CDR3 is CASSLLGRGETQYF. DNA for the CDR3: TGTGCCAGCAGCCTCTTAGGAAGGGGGGAGACCCAGTACTTC.

The CDR3 DNA follows: TGTGCCAGCAGCGGGGACATTCCGAGCTCCTACGAGCAGTACTTC. Amino acids: CASSGDIPSSYEQYF. The rearrangement links TRBV5-4 to TRBJ2-7; tentative D call: TRBD1 (6 bases). Trimming left V 4 bases short and J 0 bases short, with 14 bases between. Per the germline V gene, CDR1 is SGHNT and CDR2 is YYREEE (reference sequence). The CDR3 has 15 amino acids.

The chain links TRBV27 to TRBJ2-3; 7 nucleotides align to TRBD1. J gave up 4 bases and V 10 bases, and 8 bases lay outside the gene matches. CDR1 is MNHEY, CDR2 SMNVEV, per germline (reference sequence). The CDR3 totals 13 residues. Written as DNA, the CDR3 is TGTGCCACCCGACAGGGAACCCCAGATACGCAGTATTTT. Its protein product is CATRQGTPDTQYF.

This chain links TRBV19 with TRBJ2-3; a possible D gene is TRBD2 (6 bases). The CDR3 length is 15 residues. Germline assignment: CDR1 LNHDA and CDR2 SQIVND (reference sequence). Trimming took off 6 bases at V and 0 bases at J, with 13 bases between the two ends. The CDR3 is CASSPGAASTDTQYF. In DNA, the CDR3 is TGTGCCAGTAGCCCGGGAGCGGCTAGCACAGATACGCAGTATTTT. Complete variable domain (other parts from reference TRBV19 and TRBJ2-3): DGGITQSPKYLFRKEGQNVTLSCEQNLNHDAMYWYRQDPGQGLRLIYYSQIVNDFQKGDIAEGYSVSREKKESFPLTVTSAQKNPTAFYLCASSPGAASTDTQYFGPGTRLTVL.

This rearrangement joins TRBV27 to TRBJ2-7; D is unclear. CDR3 length: 14 residues. V lost 5 bases, J lost 0 bases, and 11 bases lay in between. Germline CDR1 and CDR2: MNHEY and SMNVEV (reference sequence). CDR3 loop: CASSPHWGSYEQYF. The CDR3 bases are TGTGCCAGCAGTCCGCACTGGGGCTCCTACGAGCAGTACTTC.

The V gene is TRBV6-1, the J gene TRBJ2-3, with 8 bases matching TRBD1. Germline V gives CDR1 MNHNS, CDR2 SASEGT. The V gene end was trimmed by 8 bases and the J gene end by 6 bases; junction bases not matched to a gene: 4. This CDR3 spans 12 amino acids. CDR3 sequence (DNA): TGTGCCAGCCAGGGGGCGGTGGATACGCAGTATTTT. Translation gives CASQGAVDTQYF.

The chain couples TRBV7-9 to TRBJ1-1, with a weak D call TRBD1 (5 bases). The V gene's germline CDR1 is SEHNR and CDR2 FQNEAQ (reference sequence). The CDR3 spans 12 residues. V was trimmed by 1 base and J by 7 bases, leaving 7 bases between them. The CDR3 coding sequence is TGTGCCAGCAGCTTAGGACAGTTTGAAGCTTTCTTT. Protein: CASSLGQFEAFF.

This chain's CDR3 is CASSQVGYGDEQYF. CDR3 bases: TGCGCCAGCAGCCAAGTGGGGTATGGGGACGAGCAGTACTTC. J is TRBJ2-7 and V is TRBV4-1; D not resolved. The V gene lost 1 base and the J gene lost 5 bases, with 12 bases spanning the gap. CDR3 length equals 14 residues. Germline lookup yields CDR1 MGHRA and CDR2 YSYEKL.

V and J are TRBV28 and TRBJ2-1; TRBD1 matches 7 bases. The germline V gene encodes CDR1 MDHEN and CDR2 SYDVKM. The CDR3 spans 16 residues. V was pared by 1 base and J by 7 bases, with 10 bases of the junction left unmatched. CDR3 in DNA: TGTGCCAGCAGTTTATCCGACAGGGTAATGGGGAATGAGCAGTTCTTC. Protein sequence: CASSLSDRVMGNEQFF.

This chain connects TRBV27 to TRBJ2-7, with 9 bases that match TRBD1. The V gene's germline CDR1 is MNHEY and CDR2 SMNVEV (reference sequence). V dropped 7 bases and J dropped 6; count of bases not matched to a gene: 7. The length of the CDR3 is 13 residues. The CDR3: CASKGTGNVEQYF. In nucleotides, the CDR3 is TGTGCCAGCAAAGGGACAGGGAATGTCGAGCAGTACTTC.

The chain has TRBV9 and TRBJ2-7; 10 bases match TRBD1. V gave up 4 bases and J gave up 3 bases; unmatched junction bases: 7. The CDR3 runs to 15 residues. Germline V gene sequence: CDR1 SGDLS, CDR2 YYNGEE. CDR3 DNA sequence: TGTGCCAGCAGCTTCTCGGGACAGGGGAACTACGAGCAGTACTTC. It specifies CASSFSGQGNYEQYF. Complete variable domain (other parts from reference TRBV9 and TRBJ2-7): DSGVTQTPKHLITATGQRVTLRCSPRSGDLSVYWYQQSLDQGLQFLIQYYNGEERAKGNILERFSAQQFPDLHSELNLSSLELGDSALYFCASSFSGQGNYEQYFGPGTRLTVT.

A remark on this clone: The sample carries other DNA sequences with the same CDR3. V is TRBV2 and J is TRBJ2-7, with D maybe TRBD1 (6 bases). V lost 4 bases to trimming and J lost 4 bases, with 11 bases between them. Germline V lookup: CDR1 SNHLY, CDR2 FYNNEI. The CDR3 contains 13 residues. CDR3 sequence (DNA): TGTGCCAGCAGTGGAGGCAGGGGATACGAGCAGTACTTC. It translates to CASSGGRGYEQYF. The whole variable domain, filled in from reference TRBV2 and TRBJ2-7, reads EPEVTQTPSHQVTQMGQEVILRCVPISNHLYFYWYRQILGQKVEFLVSFYNNEISEKSEIFDDQFSVERPDGSNFTLKIRSTKLEDSAMYFCASSGGRGYEQYFGPGTRLTVT.

The chain uses TRBV7-2 and TRBJ2-7, with no clear D. This CDR3 spans 13 amino acids. Germline CDR1 reads SGHTA; CDR2 reads FQGNSA. Trimming left V 2 bases short and J 4 bases short, with 9 bases between. The DNA of the CDR3 is TGTGCCAGCAGCTTACTTGCAGGTTACGAGCAGTACTTC. Translation gives CASSLLAGYEQYF.

This chain connects TRBV5-1 to TRBJ1-6; tentatively, D is TRBD1 (5 bases). V was cut by 5 bases and J by 1 base, with 13 bases left in between. CDR3 size: 16 residues. Per the germline V gene, CDR1 is SGHRS and CDR2 is YFSETQ. This CDR3 reads CASRPGPQSYNSPLHF. The CDR3, as DNA: TGCGCCAGCAGACCGGGGCCCCAATCCTATAATTCACCCCTCCACTTT.